The 5 T cell receptor beta chains below all came from one sample that was sequenced in a study of T cell changes during pregnancy in multiple sclerosis. Profiled with immunoSEQ multiplex PCR; TCRdb holds only in-frame clones, not every one. The sample yields 40,000 to 60,000 clones, 92% seen once. This sample comprised CD4+ T cells from peripheral blood mononuclear cells, obtained in the third trimester of pregnancy. Every receptor here comes from a female donor with multiple sclerosis, enrolled in a pregnancy study.

V usage is TRBV7-8 and J usage is TRBJ2-3; TRBD2 is a possible D gene (5 bases). V was trimmed by 2 bases and J by 3 bases, leaving 24 bases between them. The germline gives CDR1 SGHVS, CDR2 FQNEAQ. This CDR3 is 19 amino acids long. CDR3 protein: CASSLRSRRGLATTDTQYF. The DNA of the CDR3 is TGTGCCAGCAGCTTAAGGAGCCGGAGAGGGCTAGCTACAACAGATACGCAGTATTTT.

This clone was seen more than once but under ten times. The chain carries TRBV6-4 and TRBJ2-1; TRBD2 agrees at 10 bases. The CDR3 covers 14 residues. Germline V gives CDR1 MRHNA, CDR2 SNTAGT. Losses at the gene ends were 4 bases for V and 6 bases for J; bases not matched to a gene: 3. CDR3 residues: CASSGLAGVNEQFF. The CDR3 coding sequence is TGTGCCAGCAGTGGGCTAGCGGGAGTCAATGAGCAGTTCTTC.

The V and J genes are TRBV28 and TRBJ2-7; tentative D call: TRBD2 (5 bases). The V gene's germline CDR1 is MDHEN and CDR2 SYDVKM. Trimming shortened V by 5 bases and J by 6 bases, and 14 bases separated the two germline ends. The CDR3 covers 13 residues. CDR3: CASSPRRRFEQYF. CDR3 coding DNA: TGTGCCAGCAGTCCTAGGCGGAGGTTCGAGCAGTACTTC.

The rearrangement joins TRBV2 to TRBJ2-5; 7 nucleotides match TRBD1. J lost 0 bases, V lost 2 bases, and 12 bases had no gene match. CDR3 length: 18 amino acids. The germline gives CDR1 SNHLY, CDR2 FYNNEI. The chain's CDR3 is CASSEWGKGAVYQETQYF. The DNA of the CDR3 is TGTGCCAGCAGTGAATGGGGGAAGGGGGCTGTGTACCAAGAGACCCAGTACTTC.

Only one count was recorded for this clone. The chain combines TRBV19 with TRBJ2-5, with 8 bases matching TRBD2. The V segment lost 4 bases and the J segment 5 bases; nucleotides outside the gene matches: 12. The CDR3 loop spans 16 amino acids. In germline, CDR1 is LNHDA, CDR2 SQIVND (reference sequence). The CDR3: CASSRRGALGEETQYF. The DNA of the CDR3 is TGTGCCAGTAGTAGGCGGGGGGCGCTGGGGGAGGAGACCCAGTACTTC.